Listed below are T cell receptor beta chains from one sample, sequenced in a study of shared clonotypes between healthy human individuals. This table comes from immunoSEQ multiplex PCR, and its TCRdb copy is limited to in-frame clones, with some not included. This table has about 1.1 million clones, around three quarters appearing once. Sequencing was performed on memory CD4+ T cells from PBMCs. Source of these receptors: a man younger than 35 in good health. Some clones in this sample may be carry-over from other donors' samples. Both conserved end residues are part of each CDR3. D genes are given only for firm matches. A row's size may be missing; if present it is once, few, many or a size class.

j_gene | abundance | d_gene | v_gene | CDR3aa | CDR3nt
TRBJ2-1 | - | - | TRBV5-1 | CASSLEFGQNNEQFF | TGCGCCAGCAGCTTGGAATTCGGGCAGAACAATGAGCAGTTCTTC
TRBJ1-4 | - | - | TRBV19 | CASDGGERGKEKLFF | TGTGCCAGCGACGGGGGAGAGAGAGGTAAAGAAAAACTGTTTTTT
TRBJ1-1 | - | - | TRBV4-2 | CASSLAGGRNTEAFF | TGTGCCAGCAGCTTGGCCGGGGGCAGGAACACTGAAGCTTTCTTT
TRBJ1-1 | - | TRBD1 | TRBV15 | CATSRHTGGTGLGTEAFF | TGTGCCACCAGCAGACATACAGGGGGAACGGGCTTGGGCACTGAAGCTTTCTTT
TRBJ1-5 | many | - | TRBV6-4 | CASSVQDSNQPQHF | TGTGCCAGCAGCGTACAGGACAGCAATCAGCCCCAGCATTTT
TRBJ1-5 | - | TRBD1 | TRBV19 | CASSFRDRGRQPQHF | TGTGCCAGTAGTTTCCGGGACAGGGGTCGCCAGCCCCAGCATTTT
TRBJ2-5 | - | TRBD2 | TRBV13 | CASSLNLAAYQETQYF | TGTGCCAGCAGCTTAAATCTAGCGGCGTACCAAGAGACCCAGTACTTC
TRBJ1-1 | - | - | TRBV19 | CASSIIGQGNKAFF | TGTGCCAGTAGTATAATTGGGCAGGGAAACAAAGCTTTCTTT
TRBJ1-2 | many | - | TRBV5-1 | CASSFNRNYGYTF | TGCGCCAGCAGCTTTAACAGGAACTATGGCTACACCTTC
TRBJ1-2 | - | TRBD1 | TRBV6-5 | CASRAAGGYGYTF | TGTGCCAGCAGAGCTGCAGGGGGGTATGGCTACACCTTC
TRBJ2-1 | - | TRBD2 | TRBV30 | CAWRGLAGDYGEQFF | TGTGCCTGGAGAGGACTAGCGGGAGACTACGGTGAGCAGTTCTTC
TRBJ1-1 | many | - | TRBV20-1 | CSARAEREAFF | TGCAGTGCTAGAGCGGAGCGGGAAGCTTTCTTT
TRBJ2-7 | many | TRBD1 | TRBV28 | CASRGTANEQYF | TGTGCCAGCAGGGGGACAGCCAACGAGCAGTACTTC
TRBJ2-7 | - | TRBD2 | TRBV18 | CASSPVAGAYEQYF | TGTGCCAGCTCACCGGTAGCGGGAGCCTACGAGCAGTACTTC
TRBJ2-7 | - | TRBD1 | TRBV7-3 | CASSRTGTGVNEQYF | TGTGCCAGCAGCCGTACCGGGACAGGGGTCAACGAGCAGTACTTC
TRBJ2-7 | few | - | TRBV2 | CASSSRREMGRQYF | TGTGCCAGCAGCAGTAGGAGGGAGATGGGGAGGCAGTACTTC
TRBJ2-5 | - | - | TRBV5-1 | CASSLEGGETQYF | TGCGCCAGCAGCTTGGAGGGTGGAGAGACCCAGTACTTC
TRBJ1-2 | few | - | TRBV15 | CATSRDSIGDYGYTF | TGTGCCACCAGCAGAGATAGTATTGGGGATTATGGCTACACCTTC
TRBJ1-2 | - | - | TRBV20-1 | CSARDRWSYTF | TGCAGTGCTAGAGACAGGTGGAGCTACACCTTC
TRBJ2-5 | - | - | TRBV18 | CASSGLVRETQYF | TGTGCCAGCTCAGGCCTAGTGCGAGAGACCCAGTACTTC
TRBJ2-2 | - | TRBD2 | TRBV19 | CASSIDRLRTRWNTGELFF | TGTGCCAGTAGTATAGATCGTCTACGGACTAGGTGGAACACCGGGGAGCTGTTTTTT
TRBJ2-5 | - | - | TRBV18 | CASSPFGGTQYF | TGTGCCAGCTCACCATTCGGGGGGACCCAGTACTTC
TRBJ1-2 | - | - | TRBV28 | CASSRIRAVDYGYTF | TGTGCCAGCAGTAGAATAAGGGCGGTGGACTATGGCTACACCTTC
TRBJ1-5 | - | TRBD1 | TRBV19 | CASSIDPGTGAHQPQHF | TGTGCCAGTAGTATAGATCCCGGGACAGGGGCCCATCAGCCCCAGCATTTT
TRBJ2-2 | once | TRBD2 | TRBV9 | CASSDRTSGGGELFF | TGTGCCAGCAGCGACCGGACTAGCGGGGGCGGGGAGCTGTTTTTT
TRBJ2-7 | many | - | TRBV28 | CASIPTSGHEQYF | TGTGCCAGCATACCGACTAGTGGGCACGAGCAGTACTTC
TRBJ2-5 | - | TRBD1 | TRBV18 | CASSLRTGRETQYF | TGTGCCAGCTCACTTCGGACAGGCAGGGAGACCCAGTACTTC
TRBJ2-7 | - | TRBD2 | TRBV7-9 | CASSLAASGYSYEQYF | TGTGCCAGCAGCTTAGCGGCTAGCGGGTACTCCTACGAGCAGTACTTC
TRBJ1-4 | - | - | TRBV19 | CASRRWIATNEKLFF | TGTGCCAGTAGACGATGGATTGCAACTAATGAAAAACTGTTTTTT
TRBJ2-2 | - | - | TRBV5-1 | CASSLGSATGELFF | TGCGCCAGCAGCTTGGGCTCAGCCACCGGGGAGCTGTTTTTT
TRBJ1-1 | - | - | TRBV6-5 | CASSYRTSTEAFF | TGTGCCAGCAGTTACCGTACCAGCACTGAAGCTTTCTTT
TRBJ2-5 | - | - | TRBV5-4 | CASSPPGKLIQETQYF | TGTGCCAGCAGCCCCCCGGGGAAATTAATCCAAGAGACCCAGTACTTC
TRBJ2-7 | - | TRBD2 | TRBV29-1 | CSVAGTSGYEQYF | TGCAGCGTCGCCGGGACTAGCGGGTACGAGCAGTACTTC
TRBJ2-7 | many | - | TRBV7-9 | CASSSGRAYEQYF | TGTGCCAGCAGCTCAGGACGAGCCTACGAGCAGTACTTC
TRBJ1-4 | once | - | TRBV5-1 | CASTIGGGPGEKLFF | TGCGCCAGCACCATTGGGGGCGGACCGGGTGAAAAACTGTTTTTT
TRBJ1-2 | - | TRBD1 | TRBV5-1 | CASSPDRGPYYGYTF | TGCGCCAGCAGCCCTGACAGGGGCCCCTACTATGGCTACACCTTC
TRBJ2-3 | - | - | TRBV10-3 | CAISDSSSTDTQYF | TGTGCCATCAGTGACTCAAGTAGCACAGATACGCAGTATTTT
TRBJ1-3 | few | - | TRBV5-1 | CASSLYGGPASGNTIYF | TGCGCCAGCAGCCTTTATGGGGGTCCCGCCTCTGGAAACACCATATATTTT
TRBJ1-2 | - | - | TRBV18 | CASSPGAQREPWTF | TGTGCCAGCTCACCAGGTGCGCAGCGGGAGCCCTGGACCTTC